Below, 26 T cell receptor beta chains from the same sample are listed, as sequenced in a study of kidney transplant recipient with SARS-CoV-2 infection. TCRdb called the reads again in MiXCR, with one record for every CDR3 protein. The table lists 250,000 or so distinct CDR3 sequences, under 30% of them singletons, with around 6.8% in the top ten. This specimen was a blood sample, taken at baseline and on day 111 from a kidney transplant recipient. The source of these receptors is a male patient between 25 and 39 years old who had COVID-19 and was a kidney transplant recipient. These T cells may partly come from the graft donor.

At least ten counts were recorded for this clonotype. The genes are TRBV21-1 and TRBJ2-3; the listed D gene, TRBD2, was not tested against the DNA. TRBV21-1 is listed as a pseudogene. The CDR3 covers 17 residues. The CDR3 bases are TGTGCCAGCAGGAGATGGCTAGCTACAGTCATGCAAGATACGCAGTATTTT. Translated, it gives CASRRWLATVMQDTQYF.

This clonotype has more than one count but fewer than ten. J is TRBJ2-5 and V is TRBV5-1, with TRBD1 identical over 10 bases. V gave up 4 bases and J gave up 2 bases; unmatched junction bases: 5. This CDR3 spans 15 amino acids. Germline V CDR1 and CDR2: SGHRS, YFSETQ. CDR3 amino acids: CASSTGQGIQETQYF. CDR3 in DNA: TGCGCCAGCAGCACGGGACAGGGGATACAAGAGACCCAGTACTTC. The whole variable domain, remainder taken from reference TRBV5-1 and TRBJ2-5, is KAGVTQTPRYLIKTRGQQVTLSCSPISGHRSVSWYQQTPGQGLQFLFEYFSETQRNKGNFPGRFSGRQFSNSRSEMNVSTLELGDSALYLCASSTGQGIQETQYFGPGTRLLVL.

With respect to this clonotype: A read error is likely, as this CDR3 ends without the conserved phenylalanine or tryptophan. The chain is built from TRBV3-1 and TRBJ1-1; D is undetermined. V was cut by 5 bases and J by 4 bases, with 23 bases left in between. Per the germline V gene, CDR1 is LGHDT and CDR2 is YNNKEL (reference sequence). This CDR3 has 17 residues. CDR3: CASSYRYPISIRTEAFL. The CDR3 DNA sequence: TGTGCCAGCAGCTATCGTTATCCCATTTCAATTCGCACTGAAGCTTTCCTT.

Many counts were recorded for this clonotype. V is TRBV5-8 and J is TRBJ1-2; D might be TRBD1 (5 bases). The CDR3 covers 16 residues. CDR1 SGHTS and CDR2 YDEGEE come from the germline V gene. The V end lost 7 bases, the J end lost 4 bases, and 23 bases lay between the germline ends. In DNA form, the CDR3 reads TGTGCCAGCGGGGGAATTCATCCACGAAAGACCTATGGCTACACCTTC. It translates to CASGGIHPRKTYGYTF.

This clonotype was detected ten times or more. The DNA of the CDR3 is TGTGCCAGCAGCACTCCGGCGGTCGTTAGAAAGACCTATGGCTACACCTTC. Its translation is CASSTPAVVRKTYGYTF. The chain employs TRBV16 and TRBJ1-2; no definite D call. CDR1 KGHSY and CDR2 FQNENV come from the germline V gene. The V and J ends lost 5 bases and 4 bases respectively, with 23 bases between them. This CDR3 region has 17 residues.

This clonotype was detected ten times or more. The chain recombines TRBV3-1 with TRBJ2-2, with unresolved D. The CDR3 totals 18 residues. V lost 4 bases, J lost 5 bases, and 23 bases lay in between. Germline assignment: CDR1 LGHDT and CDR2 YNNKEL (reference sequence). The CDR3 region is CASSLGFPISGLTGELFF. The CDR3 DNA is TGTGCCAGCAGCCTTGGGTTTCCCATTTCAGGCTTGACCGGGGAGCTGTTTTTT. The full variable domain, rest sourced from reference TRBV3-1 and TRBJ2-2, is DTAVSQTPKYLVTQMGNDKSIKCEQNLGHDTMYWYKQDSKKFLKIMFSYNNKELIINETVPNRFSPKSPDKAHLNLHINSLELGDSAVYFCASSLGFPISGLTGELFFGEGSRLTVL.

This clonotype was counted at least ten times. The genes are TRBV7-9 and TRBJ2-2; 7 nucleotides agree with TRBD1. In germline, CDR1 is SEHNR, CDR2 FQNEAQ (reference sequence). Trimming removed 3 bases from V and 4 bases from J; junction bases left unmatched: 5. The CDR3 totals 15 residues. This CDR3 is CASSLNGQVTGELFF. CDR3 coding DNA: TGTGCCAGCAGCTTGAACGGACAGGTCACCGGGGAGCTGTTTTTT.

This clonotype has a count of ten or more. CDR3 in DNA: TGTGCCAGCATGAGGAGCGCTGAAGCTTTCTTT. Encoded protein: CASMRSAEAFF. This sequence joins TRBV6-5 and TRBJ1-1; D unresolved. This CDR3 contains 11 residues. The germline gives CDR1 MNHEY, CDR2 SVGAGI. Trimming stripped 7 bases from V and 6 bases from J, with 9 bases between.

Comments on this clonotype: A clone one base away is much larger, so this may be a read error. The rearrangement joins TRBV20-1 to TRBJ2-7; D is undetermined. Germline V lookup: CDR1 DFQATT, CDR2 SNEGSKA (reference sequence). The CDR3 covers 12 residues. The CDR3 reads CNATSSGYEQYF. The DNA of the CDR3 is TGCAATGCTACAAGCAGTGGCTACGAGCAGTACTTC.

For this clonotype: This sequence may be a read error, since a much larger clone differs from it by one base. The V and J genes are TRBV7-8 and TRBJ1-2, with D unresolved. Germline CDR1 SGHVS, CDR2 FQNEAQ. The CDR3 spans 17 residues. The CDR3 loop reads CTSSLIWFTRKTYGYTF. The CDR3 nucleotides are TGTACCAGCAGCCTAATTTGGTTTACCCGAAAGACCTATGGCTACACCTTC.

A word on this clonotype: As the CDR3 is not closed by the conserved phenylalanine or tryptophan, this likely results from a read error. The rearrangement joins TRBV7-9 to TRBJ2-3; D not certain. The germline gives CDR1 SEHNR, CDR2 FQNEAQ (reference sequence). V gave up 4 bases and J gave up 5 bases, with 16 bases separating them. This CDR3 contains 15 residues. The CDR3 bases are TGTGCCAGCAGCTCACCTGCTCGACATGGAGATACGCAGTATTCT. It codes for CASSSPARHGDTQYS.

The table lists this clonotype with many counts. The rearrangement links TRBV28 to TRBJ2-7; 11 bases map to TRBD1. The DNA end is a closer match to TRBJ2-5, so the J assignment may be wrong. The CDR3 runs 15 residues. Germline V CDR1 and CDR2: MDHEN, SYDVKM. CDR3 DNA: TGTGCCAGCAGACTGGGACAGGGGGACGCAGAGACCCAGTACTTC. This gives the protein CASRLGQGDAETQYF.

The CDR3 DNA is TGTGCCAGCTCACCGGCGTTAATAGCGGGAGTTAGTAATGAGCAGTTCTTC. It yields the protein CASSPALIAGVSNEQFF. J is TRBJ2-1 and V is TRBV18; 9 nucleotides align to TRBD2. Unmatched junction bases numbered 13, after V lost 3 bases and J lost 7 bases. Per germline, CDR1 KGHSH and CDR2 LQKENI. CDR3 size: 17 residues.

In this sample, this clonotype turned up many times. CDR3 nucleotides: TGCAGTGCTAGACCCCCTCCGGGGGGGTACAACCTAGCGGGAGGGGACAATGAGCAGTTCTTC. The encoded protein is CSARPPPGGYNLAGGDNEQFF. The chain uses TRBV20-1 and TRBJ2-1, with TRBD2 matching over 12 bases. The CDR3 is 21 amino acids. Germline V gene sequence: CDR1 DFQATT, CDR2 SNEGSKA (reference sequence). Trimming at V came to 2 bases and at J to 5 bases, leaving 22 bases not matched to a gene.

This clonotype was recorded at least ten times. It is unclear where the CDR3 begins or ends on the DNA, so no DNA is shown, and the CDR3 is as TCRdb lists it. The gene calls are TRBV7-5 and TRBJ1-2. TRBV7-5 represents a pseudogene. From its first to its last residue, the CDR3 has 19 amino acids. The CDR3: CISVPEIRIEVGKTYGYTF.

Points on this clonotype: A much bigger clone sits one base away, suggesting this may be a read error. The V and J genes are TRBV20-1 and TRBJ1-1; D gene ambiguous. The V end lost 5 bases, the J end lost 1 base, and 11 bases lay between the germline ends. Germline V gene lookup returns CDR1 DFQATT and CDR2 SNEGSKA (reference sequence). The CDR3 contains 13 residues. This CDR3 is CSAGIAANTEAFF. Written as DNA, the CDR3 is TGCAGTGCTGGGATAGCTGCGAACACTGAAGCTTTCTTT.

CDR3 residues: CASSQRTAGQRGVQETQYF. The CDR3 DNA is TGTGCCAGCTCCCAACGGACAGCGGGCCAAAGAGGCGTCCAAGAGACCCAGTACTTC. The rearrangement links TRBV18 to TRBJ2-5, with D perhaps matching TRBD1 or TRBD2 (6 bases each). Germline-derived CDR1 and CDR2 are KGHSH and LQKENI. This CDR3 region has 19 residues. The V end lost 6 bases, the J end lost 1 base, and 27 bases lay between the germline ends.

V and J are TRBV7-9 and TRBJ2-3, with D perhaps given as TRBD1 or TRBD2 (5 bases each). Trimming cost V 1 base and J 4 bases, with 12 bases left between them. CDR1 and CDR2 (germline): SEHNR, FQNEAQ (reference sequence). The CDR3 is 15 amino acids. CDR3 sequence: CASSLVTGDADTQYF. The CDR3 nucleotides are TGTGCCAGCAGCTTAGTTACCGGGGACGCAGATACGCAGTATTTT.

This chain connects TRBV6-1 to TRBJ1-2, with D uncertain. The CDR3 is 17 residues long. Trimming pared 5 bases from V and 4 bases from J, leaving 23 bases between. Germline-derived CDR1 and CDR2 are MNHNS and SASEGT. The CDR3 spells CASSLNGSMRKTYGYTF. For the CDR3, the DNA is TGTGCCAGCAGTCTAAACGGCTCTATGCGAAAGACCTATGGCTACACCTTC.

This clonotype was seen a handful of times. The rearrangement joins TRBV4-3 to TRBJ2-1; D gene unclear. The CDR3 covers 13 residues. CDR1 LGHNA and CDR2 YSLEER come from the germline V gene. The germline V and J ends were trimmed by 0 bases and 7 bases, with 7 bases remaining between them. This CDR3 is CASSQEVMNEQFF. CDR3 nucleotides: TGCGCCAGCAGCCAAGAAGTCATGAATGAGCAGTTCTTC.

This clonotype was counted ten times or more. The V gene is TRBV18, the J gene TRBJ1-1; D gene ambiguous. Between the trimmed V and J ends, which lost 6 bases and 3 bases, there was a span of 8 bases. The CDR3 loop spans 12 amino acids. Per the germline V gene, CDR1 is KGHSH and CDR2 is LQKENI. DNA for the CDR3: TGTGCCAGCTCCGCGCAGCACACTGAAGCTTTCTTT. Encoded protein: CASSAQHTEAFF.

This clonotype was seen repeatedly, ten times or more. The chain is built from TRBV24-1 and TRBJ2-3; 11 bases align to TRBD2. From germline, CDR1 is KGHDR and CDR2 SFDVKD. The CDR3 runs to 16 residues. With V trimmed by 4 bases and J by 6 bases, 8 bases remained unmatched. The CDR3 reads CATSDPTSGRMDTQYF. DNA of the CDR3: TGTGCCACCAGTGACCCCACTAGCGGGAGAATGGATACGCAGTATTTT.

In this sample, this clonotype turned up many times. One end of the junction varies from germline; a read error may be responsible. The J gene is TRBJ1-1, the V gene TRBV12-3 or TRBV12-4, with 10 bases that match TRBD1. The CDR3 loop spans 15 amino acids. CDR3 DNA sequence: TGTGCCAGCAGTGTAGCGACAGGGGGCGCGGGTGAAGCTTTCTTT. Residues: CASSVATGGAGEAFF.

This clonotype showed up many times. This sequence joins TRBV12-3 or TRBV12-4 and TRBJ2-1; maybe TRBD2 (6 bases). This CDR3 region has 16 residues. The V end lost 5 bases, the J end lost 0 bases, and 14 bases lay between the germline ends. CDR3 amino acids: CASSLLAISSYNEQFF. CDR3 sequence (DNA): TGTGCCAGCAGTCTACTAGCAATCAGCTCCTACAATGAGCAGTTCTTC.

This clonotype was counted at least ten times. The gene calls are TRBV10-2 and TRBJ1-2; D gene ambiguous. CDR1 and CDR2 from the germline V gene are WSHSY and SAAADI. V lost 5 bases and J 4 bases, leaving 23 bases between the germline ends. CDR3 length: 17 amino acids. The CDR3 DNA is TGCGCCAGCAGTAAGAGAAGCACTTCTAGAAAGACCTATGGCTACACCTTC. It specifies CASSKRSTSRKTYGYTF.

This clonotype showed up many times. The chain uses TRBV19 and TRBJ2-5; 11 positions match TRBD2. The CDR3 sequence is 13 residues long. CDR1 is LNHDA, CDR2 SQIVND, per germline (reference sequence). V lost 9 bases to trimming and J lost 2 bases; unmatched junction nucleotides: 2. DNA for the CDR3: TGTGCCAGCACTAGCGGGAGACAAGAGACCCAGTACTTC. It is translated as CASTSGRQETQYF.